The rows below give T cell receptor beta chains drawn from one sample of a study of blood T cells in healthy people across ages. TCRdb ran MiXCR on the 5' RACE reads and lists one entry per CDR3 protein. The sample has fewer than 600,000 distinct CDR3 sequences, about 26% seen once; the top ten hold approximately 3.7%. In addition, the sample was reused for a study of T cells of mothers and their children.

The sequenced sample consisted of blood. These receptors all come from a boy between 2 and 10 years old in good health. The CDR3 runs from the conserved cysteine through the conserved F or W. Each record gives: D gene, V gene, J gene, CDR3 protein. D genes are given only for firm matches.

d_gene: TRBD2
v_gene: TRBV20-1
j_gene: TRBJ2-5
CDR3aa: CSASGGIQETQYF

d_gene: TRBD1
v_gene: TRBV13
j_gene: NA
CDR3aa: CASSLEGAVKYNEQFF

d_gene: TRBD2
v_gene: TRBV10-3
j_gene: TRBJ2-1
CDR3aa: CANAGGLYNEQFF

d_gene: TRBD2
v_gene: TRBV9
j_gene: TRBJ2-3
CDR3aa: CASTGGSHTDTQYF

d_gene: NA
v_gene: TRBV6-1
j_gene: TRBJ1-3
CDR3aa: CASSHLGLRDSGNTIYF

d_gene: NA
v_gene: TRBV5-1
j_gene: TRBJ2-5
CDR3aa: CASSPPQGGLETQYF

d_gene: TRBD2
v_gene: TRBV12-3/TRBV12-4
j_gene: TRBJ2-5
CDR3aa: CASSLTSGGRETQYF

d_gene: NA
v_gene: TRBV21-1
j_gene: TRBJ2-7
CDR3aa: CASSPREGFYEQYF

d_gene: NA
v_gene: TRBV10-3
j_gene: TRBJ2-7
CDR3aa: CAISDFTKEQYF

d_gene: NA
v_gene: TRBV6-6
j_gene: TRBJ2-7
CDR3aa: CASSLSLVPEQYF

d_gene: TRBD1
v_gene: TRBV9
j_gene: TRBJ1-4
CDR3aa: CASSVGQGNEKLFF

d_gene: TRBD1
v_gene: TRBV3-1
j_gene: TRBJ2-7
CDR3aa: CASSSGTGPSYEQYF

d_gene: TRBD2
v_gene: TRBV20-1
j_gene: TRBJ2-2
CDR3aa: CSARDRTSGGLTGELFF